This T cell receptor beta chain comes out of a study of PD-L1 blockade in urothelial cancer. Looking at the study overall: Male patients with bladder-origin urothelial cancer numbered about 90% of the 29. Investigators checked blood 3 weeks (second dose) and 6 weeks after treatment start.

The germline CDR1 and CDR2 sequences are MDHEN and SYDVKM. The CDR3 has 11 residues. V was cut by 3 bases and J by 6 bases, with 5 bases left in between. Study results and limitations: Lower than median blood TCR clonality before treatment predicted better survival.

Sequenced by immunoSEQ multiplex PCR; TCRdb stores in-frame clones only, minus some. In the table there are about 52,000 clones, approximately 84% of which are singletons. Noted time point: pretreatment peripheral blood. Per-patient samples, pretreatment and on-treatment, numbered 1 to 8. For this clone: Its matching antigen is unknown.

The specimen comprised PBMCs, sampled around atezolizumab (anti-PD-L1) treatment. The receptor comes from a man aged 45-60 years with urothelial cancer. This chain links TRBV28 with TRBJ2-5; D remains ambiguous. CDR3 DNA: TGTGCCAGCAGTTTCCTCCAGACCCAGTACTTC. Encoded protein: CASSFLQTQYF.